This TCR beta chain comes out of a study of shared clonotypes between healthy human individuals. About this clone: The antigen remains undetermined.

Germline CDR1 reads SGHTA; CDR2 reads FQGTGA. Unmatched junction bases numbered 4, after V lost 5 bases and J lost 6 bases. This CDR3 spans 15 amino acids. Study-level points and caveats: Having only a few donors restricted how much genetic and exposure-history diversity was captured. Deeper or shallower sequencing was expected to change how clonotypes are shared among donors.

The authors ran the assay at deep level. This table comes from immunoSEQ multiplex PCR, and its TCRdb copy is limited to in-frame clones, with some not included. Of about 480,000 clones in the sample, nearly 80% were seen once. The chain couples TRBV7-3 to TRBJ2-3; the match to TRBD2 covers 14 bases. The sequence was collected from a woman aged 40 to 55 in good health. Some clones in this sample may be carry-over from other donors' samples. Source material: PBMCs. CDR3 nucleotides: TGTGCCAGCAGCCTGGGACTAGCGGGAGCGGATACGCAGTATTTT. This sequence encodes CASSLGLAGADTQYF.